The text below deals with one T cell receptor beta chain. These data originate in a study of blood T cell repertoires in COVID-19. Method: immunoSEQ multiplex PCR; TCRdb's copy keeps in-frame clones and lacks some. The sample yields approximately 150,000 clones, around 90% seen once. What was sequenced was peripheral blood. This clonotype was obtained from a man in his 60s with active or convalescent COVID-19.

In nucleotides, the CDR3 is TGTGCCAGTAGTCGCTTTTGGGGGGGCGACTACGAGCAGTACTTC. It specifies CASSRFWGGDYEQYF. The V gene is TRBV19, the J gene TRBJ2-7; D possibly corresponds to TRBD2 (7 bases). This CDR3 has 15 residues. V was trimmed by 5 bases and J by 3 bases, leaving 17 bases between them. Germline V lookup: CDR1 LNHDA, CDR2 SQIVND (reference sequence).